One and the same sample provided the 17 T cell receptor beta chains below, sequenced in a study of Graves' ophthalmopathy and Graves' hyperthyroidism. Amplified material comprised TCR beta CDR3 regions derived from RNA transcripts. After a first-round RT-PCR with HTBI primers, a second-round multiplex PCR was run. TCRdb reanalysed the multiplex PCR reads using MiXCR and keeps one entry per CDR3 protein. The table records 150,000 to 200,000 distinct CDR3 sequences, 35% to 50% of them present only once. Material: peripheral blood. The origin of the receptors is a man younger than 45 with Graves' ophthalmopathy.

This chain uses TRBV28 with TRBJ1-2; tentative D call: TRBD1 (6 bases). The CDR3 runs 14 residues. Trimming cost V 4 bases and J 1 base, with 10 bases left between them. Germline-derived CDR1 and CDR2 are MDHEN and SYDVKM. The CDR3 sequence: CASSSQGDNYGYTF. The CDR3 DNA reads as TGTGCCAGCAGTTCACAGGGAGATAACTATGGCTACACCTTC.

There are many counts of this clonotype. The DNA of the CDR3 is TGTGCCAGCAGTTTATCCGGGCCCACTGAAGCTTTCTTT. It encodes CASSLSGPTEAFF. V gene TRBV12-3 or TRBV12-4 combines with J gene TRBJ1-1; D gene uncertain. The CDR3 spans 13 residues. Deletions cut 2 bases from V and 4 bases from J, with 8 bases between.

The CDR3 sequence: CASSPGAGRDETQYF. The CDR3 region has the DNA TGTGCCAGCAGCCCCGGGGCAGGGAGGGACGAGACCCAGTACTTC. The rearrangement uses TRBV28 and TRBJ2-5; 7 nucleotides align to TRBD2. Germline CDR1 and CDR2: MDHEN and SYDVKM. This CDR3 is built from 15 residues. V lost 6 bases and J lost 5; bases outside the gene matches: 12.

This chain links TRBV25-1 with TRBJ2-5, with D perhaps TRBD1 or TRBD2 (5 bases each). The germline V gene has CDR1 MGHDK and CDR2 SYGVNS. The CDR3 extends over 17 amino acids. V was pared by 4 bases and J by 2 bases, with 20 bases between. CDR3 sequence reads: CASSAPFRDRRQETQYF. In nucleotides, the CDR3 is TGTGCCAGCAGTGCCCCGTTCCGGGACCGAAGGCAAGAGACCCAGTACTTC.

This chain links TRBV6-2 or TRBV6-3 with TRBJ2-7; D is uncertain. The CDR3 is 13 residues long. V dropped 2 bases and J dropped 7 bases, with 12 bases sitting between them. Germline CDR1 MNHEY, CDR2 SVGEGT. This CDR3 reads CASSYGSANEQYF. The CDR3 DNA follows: TGTGCCAGCAGTTACGGTTCAGCGAATGAGCAGTACTTC.

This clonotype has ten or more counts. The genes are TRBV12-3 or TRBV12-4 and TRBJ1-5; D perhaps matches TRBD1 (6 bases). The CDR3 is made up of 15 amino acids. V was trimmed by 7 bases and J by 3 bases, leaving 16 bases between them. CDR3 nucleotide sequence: TGTGCCAGCACCGTGGGCGGGGGGCTCAATCAGCCCCAGCATTTT. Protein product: CASTVGGGLNQPQHF.

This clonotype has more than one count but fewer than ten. The chain's CDR3 is CASRGEAGELFF. The CDR3 DNA reads TGTGCCAGCAGAGGAGAAGCCGGGGAGCTGTTTTTT. J is TRBJ2-2 and V is TRBV12-3 or TRBV12-4; no clear D gene. The CDR3 is made up of 12 amino acids. V shed 6 bases and J shed 6 bases, with 8 bases lying between them.

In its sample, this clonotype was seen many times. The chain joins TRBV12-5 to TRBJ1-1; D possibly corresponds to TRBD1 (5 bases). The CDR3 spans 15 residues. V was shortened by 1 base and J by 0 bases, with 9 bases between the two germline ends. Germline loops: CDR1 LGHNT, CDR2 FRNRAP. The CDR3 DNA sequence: TGTGCTAGTGGTTTGGGGGGACTGGTGAACACTGAAGCTTTCTTT. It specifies CASGLGGLVNTEAFF.

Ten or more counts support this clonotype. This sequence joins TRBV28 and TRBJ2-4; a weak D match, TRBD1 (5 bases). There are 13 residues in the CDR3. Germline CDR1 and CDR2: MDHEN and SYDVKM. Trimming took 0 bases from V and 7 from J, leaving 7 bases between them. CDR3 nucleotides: TGTGCCAGCAGTTTATGGGGGCAGAACATTCAGTACTTC. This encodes CASSLWGQNIQYF. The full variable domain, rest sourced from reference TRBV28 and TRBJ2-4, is DVKVTQSSRYLVKRTGEKVFLECVQDMDHENMFWYRQDPGLGLRLIYFSYDVKMKEKGDIPEGYSVSREKKERFSLILESASTNQTSMYLCASSLWGQNIQYFGAGTRLSVL.

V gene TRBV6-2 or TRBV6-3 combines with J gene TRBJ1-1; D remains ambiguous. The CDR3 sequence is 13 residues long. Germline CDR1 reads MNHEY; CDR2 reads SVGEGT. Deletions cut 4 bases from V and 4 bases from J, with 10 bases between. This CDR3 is CASSSGWTTEAFF. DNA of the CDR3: TGTGCCAGCAGTTCGGGGTGGACCACTGAAGCTTTCTTT.

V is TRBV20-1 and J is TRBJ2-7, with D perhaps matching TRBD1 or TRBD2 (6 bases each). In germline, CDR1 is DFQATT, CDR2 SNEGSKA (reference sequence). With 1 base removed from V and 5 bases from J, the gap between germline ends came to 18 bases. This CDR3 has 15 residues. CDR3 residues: CSARGWMEGGDEQYF. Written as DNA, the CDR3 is TGCAGTGCTAGAGGATGGATGGAGGGGGGCGACGAGCAGTACTTC.

The CDR3 sequence: CASWEGTGELFF. DNA of the CDR3: TGTGCCAGTTGGGAAGGAACGGGGGAGCTGTTTTTT. V usage is TRBV12-3 or TRBV12-4 and J usage is TRBJ2-2; unclear D gene. V lost 9 bases and J 8 bases, leaving 13 bases between the germline ends. This CDR3 contains 12 residues.

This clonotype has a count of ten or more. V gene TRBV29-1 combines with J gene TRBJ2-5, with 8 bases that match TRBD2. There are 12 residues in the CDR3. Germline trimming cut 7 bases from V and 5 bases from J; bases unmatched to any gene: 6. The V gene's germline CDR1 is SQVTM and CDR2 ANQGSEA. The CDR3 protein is CSALAGLETQYF. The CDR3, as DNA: TGCAGCGCATTAGCGGGACTGGAGACCCAGTACTTC.

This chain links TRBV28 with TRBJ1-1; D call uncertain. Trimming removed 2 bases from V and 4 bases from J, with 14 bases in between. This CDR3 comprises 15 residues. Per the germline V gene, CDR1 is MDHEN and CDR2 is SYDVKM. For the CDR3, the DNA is TGTGCCAGCAGTTTACCTATAACTTGGGGCACTGAAGCTTTCTTT. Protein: CASSLPITWGTEAFF.

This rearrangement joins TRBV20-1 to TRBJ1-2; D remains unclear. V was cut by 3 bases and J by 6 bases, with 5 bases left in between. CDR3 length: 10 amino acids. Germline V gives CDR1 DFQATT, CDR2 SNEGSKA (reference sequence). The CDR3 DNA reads TGCAGTGCTAGGGTTGATGGCTACACCTTC. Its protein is CSARVDGYTF.

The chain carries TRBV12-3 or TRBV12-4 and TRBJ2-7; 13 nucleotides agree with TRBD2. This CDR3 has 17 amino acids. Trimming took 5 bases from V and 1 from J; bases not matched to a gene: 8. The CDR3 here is CASSRGLAGERSYEQYF. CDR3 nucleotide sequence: TGTGCCAGCAGTCGTGGACTAGCGGGAGAGAGGTCCTACGAGCAGTACTTC.

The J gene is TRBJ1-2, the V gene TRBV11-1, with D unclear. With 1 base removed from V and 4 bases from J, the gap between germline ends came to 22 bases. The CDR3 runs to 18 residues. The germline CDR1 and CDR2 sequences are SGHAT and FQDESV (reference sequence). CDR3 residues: CASSLGAFLPFRFYGYTF. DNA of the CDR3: TGTGCCAGCAGCTTAGGGGCGTTCCTACCTTTTCGGTTCTATGGCTACACCTTC.